This entry describes one T cell receptor beta chain. This clonotype occurred a few times. The antigen it recognizes is unknown. Per-base quality was not reported, and no clone a single base away is much larger than it. Library preparation used RT-PCR. The sequencer was an Illumina HiSeq 2500. The public reads were run again by TCRdb, first through fastp at Q25 and then through MiXCR, and only productive beta chains were kept. A single entry per CDR3 protein holds the most common genes and DNA from its merged rows. The sample table holds around 570,000 distinct CDR3 sequences, of which approximately 7.1% were seen once. The leading ten clones occupy under 15% of the sample. The data stem from a study of response to subunit inactivated influenza vaccine (dated by TCRdb to 2016 to 2018). In terms of the full investigation: The study used deep quantitative T cell receptor repertoire profiling to track responses to a trivalent subunit inactivated influenza vaccine. Study-level results and caveats: The authors proposed that each seasonal influenza vaccination may bring in only a limited number of new T cells.

From a lookup of the germline V gene, CDR1 and CDR2 are ENHRY and SYGVKD. The V end loses 3 bases and the J end loses 2 bases, and a stretch of 13 bases separates them. Including cysteine and phenylalanine, the CDR3 has 15 amino acids. Of the read, only the CDR3 DNA is kept; its 45 bases are in frame from base 1. This receptor was identified in a man aged 45 to 70 who received an inactivated influenza vaccine. Donor details come from another sample of the same person, matched by shared clones. Sequenced here: PBMCs from blood, sampled about 23 months after vaccination. The chain is made from TRBV10-3 and TRBJ2-5; the D gene assignment is ambiguous. The DNA is TGTGCCATCAGTGACAACAGTAGAAGACAAGAGACCCAGTACTTC. It is translated as CAISDNSRRQETQYF.